Only a few counts were recorded for the clone carrying this TCR beta chain. Its antigen is not identified. Researchers report immunoSEQ v3.0 was run at survey level. The protocol was immunoSEQ multiplex PCR, while the TCRdb copy is restricted to in-frame clones and leaves out a portion. Among about 25,000 clones listed, around 80% were seen once. Germline assignment: CDR1 SGHRS and CDR2 YFSETQ. The CDR3 consists of 15 residues. Trimming pared 3 bases from V and 0 bases from J, leaving 13 bases between. The data stem from a study of long-term antiretroviral therapy in people with HIV. Broader study findings: Pre-ART clonal expansion yielded clones that dominated the repertoire at all time points.

The study drew at least one pre-ART and at least two post-ART PBMC samples from every donor. The chain joins TRBV5-1 to TRBJ2-7; TRBD2 is a possible D gene (6 bases). The sequences come from unsorted PBMCs, collected 1.2 years after starting antiretroviral therapy. The sequence was obtained from a woman aged 40 to 50 with HIV. CDR3 DNA sequence: TGCGCCAGCAGCTCTGGACGGGAGACCTCCTACGAGCAGTACTTC. This gives the protein CASSSGRETSYEQYF.